This record concerns one TCR beta chain sequence. Its target is not known. CDR3 length: 18 amino acids. PCR used 60 Vbeta primers and 13 Jbeta primers. Sequencing used immunoSEQ multiplex PCR; TCRdb keeps in-frame clones, though not all of them. This sample contains fewer than 150,000 clones. The source of the sample is a study of cytomegalovirus exposure and HLA in healthy donors. On the study more broadly: An early release of data contained about 85 million unique TCRs, which came from HLA-typed donors.

Study findings and constraints: In a later analysis, most CMV-associated TCR beta chains appeared HLA-restricted. According to the study, approximately 150 TCR beta chains were cytomegalovirus-associated. It was reported in a later analysis that an Asian-associated ancestry cluster showed fewer N-insertions than the roughly 620-donor mean.

The V and J genes are TRBV21-1 and TRBJ1-5. TRBV21-1 counts as a pseudogene. This clonotype originated in a man aged 35-49 years in good health and CMV-seronegative. The specimen was PBMCs. In DNA form, the CDR3 reads TGTGCCAGCAGCCTCGGGGAGGGGTCGGAGGCCCATCCTCAGCCCCAGCATTTT. It translates to CASSLGEGSEAHPQPQHF.